The subject of this entry is one T cell receptor beta chain. Its antigen is unknown. The whole isolated RNA underwent reverse transcription, so sequencing captured expressed TCRB transcripts. Sequencing was performed with immunoSEQ multiplex PCR; in TCRdb, only in-frame clones are kept and a portion is missing. The repertoire holds almost 250,000 clones, roughly 13% seen once, with around 0.03% in the top ten. The sample is drawn from a study of beta chain features in type 1 diabetes. Study-wide findings and caveats: Naive, central memory and regulatory TCRB repertoires appeared more similar among patients than healthy donors. Shorter TCRB CDR3s, moderately but significantly so, were found in Type 1 diabetes patients in all four CD4+ subsets. Whatever favoring of shorter templates PCR might show would apply equally to patients and controls.

Germline V gene data show CDR1 as MGHRA and CDR2 as YSYEKL. The CDR3 contains 17 residues. Trimming removed 1 base at V and 7 bases at J, with 19 bases between. Sorting of CD4+ naive, central memory, regulatory and stem cell-like memory cells was performed via CD45RO/CCR7/CD25/CD127/CD95/CD27. The receptor comes from a woman aged 40 to 55 in good health. V is TRBV4-1 and J is TRBJ2-2; D is possibly TRBD2 (5 bases). The sequenced sample was naive CD4+ T cells from blood. The DNA of the CDR3 is TGCGCCAGCAGCCAAGTGGAGACTGGTGCGAGGGTCGGGGAGCTGTTTTTT. Its translation: CASSQVETGARVGELFF.